This T cell receptor (beta chain) comes out of a study of T cells after yellow fever vaccination. In the study overall: The fractions with low cell numbers were processed using SMART-Seq v4 Ultra Low Input.

This clonotype was observed at least ten times. Antigen: not known. Study findings and constraints: Relatively few clonotypes were ones that appeared in both CD4 and CD8 compartments. In post-booster samples, most primary-vaccination clones reappeared (96% CD4, roughly 90% CD8).

The V end lost 2 bases, the J end lost 1 base, and 5 bases lay between the germline ends. The germline V gene has CDR1 SGHTA and CDR2 FQGTGA. The CDR3 contains 14 residues. As TCR cDNA was made by 5'RACE template switching, a universal primer site and UMIs were added. One entry per CDR3 protein results from TCRdb running MiXCR on the 5' RACE reads. The sample carries some 200,000 distinct CDR3 sequences, less than 3.5% recorded once. The chain couples TRBV7-3 to TRBJ2-2, with D maybe TRBD2 (5 bases). The source was CD4+ T cells sorted from PBMCs, collected 10 days after the yellow fever booster vaccination. The TCR originated in a man in his late teens or twenties who received the YFV17D yellow fever vaccine. The CDR3 DNA is TGTGCCAGCAGCTTAGAGGGGAACACCGGGGAGCTGTTTTTT. It specifies CASSLEGNTGELFF.